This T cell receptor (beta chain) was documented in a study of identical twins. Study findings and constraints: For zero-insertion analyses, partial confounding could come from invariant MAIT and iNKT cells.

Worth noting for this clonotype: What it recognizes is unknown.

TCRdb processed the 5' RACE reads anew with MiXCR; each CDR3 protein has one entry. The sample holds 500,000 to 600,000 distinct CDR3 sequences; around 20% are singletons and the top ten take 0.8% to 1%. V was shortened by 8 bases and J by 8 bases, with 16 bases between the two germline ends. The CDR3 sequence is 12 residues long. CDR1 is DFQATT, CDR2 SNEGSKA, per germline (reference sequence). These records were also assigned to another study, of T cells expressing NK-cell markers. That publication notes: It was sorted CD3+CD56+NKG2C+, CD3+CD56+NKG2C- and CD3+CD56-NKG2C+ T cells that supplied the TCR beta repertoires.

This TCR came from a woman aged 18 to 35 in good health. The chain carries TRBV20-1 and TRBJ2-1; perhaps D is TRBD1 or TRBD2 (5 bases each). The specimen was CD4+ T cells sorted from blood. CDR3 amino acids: CSPQRGSDEQFF. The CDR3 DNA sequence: TGCAGTCCTCAGAGGGGATCCGATGAGCAGTTCTTC.